Below, one TCR beta chain is given with its context. CDR1 and CDR2 from the germline V gene are SGHRS and YFSETQ. The CDR3 is 12 residues long. V was pared by 3 bases and J by 5 bases, with 8 bases between. These data originate in a study of T cell repertoires in cytomegalovirus infection. From the reads, TCRdb called clonotypes with MiXCR, one entry per CDR3 protein. The sample lists roughly 140,000 distinct CDR3 sequences; roughly a quarter were seen once. This chain uses TRBV5-1 with TRBJ1-2; possibly TRBD1 for D (5 bases). This sequence was found in a human donor in good health (CMV status not recorded). Some clones in this sample may be carry-over from other donors' samples. Sequencing was performed on PBMCs. Written as DNA, the CDR3 is TGCGCCAGCAGCTCGGGACTTTATGGCTACACCTTC. Translating gives CASSSGLYGYTF.